The source of this TCR beta chain is a study of CD8+CD57+ T cells in acquired aplastic anemia. Findings and limits, study-wide: Both patients and controls carried the same twenty-nine CD8+ CDR3 sequences.

Genomic DNA served as template for TCR beta VDJ and CDR3 profiling. TCRdb analysed the reads with MiXCR anew, one entry per CDR3 protein. The sample holds under 500,000 distinct CDR3 sequences, more than 25% seen once. Trimming took 1 base from V and 2 from J, leaving 11 bases between them. Germline CDR1 is DFQATT and CDR2 is SNEGSKA (reference sequence). The CDR3 contains 14 residues. In its sample, this clonotype was seen a few times. Antigen: not known. The patients chosen for sequencing had shown expansion of CD8+CD57+ cells (detected by flow cytometry). This sequence was found in a human donor with aplastic anemia. The rearrangement joins TRBV20-1 to TRBJ2-5; weak D call: TRBD2 (5 bases). The sample consisted of sorted CD4+, CD8+, or CD8+CD57+ T cells (not recorded which) from PBMCs. CDR3 in DNA: TGCAGTGCTAGAGCGCTAGCTACACAAGAGACCCAGTACTTC. Translated: CSARALATQETQYF.